This T cell receptor (beta chain) was identified in a study of control samples from healthy donors and cancer patients. Clones were read by immunoSEQ multiplex PCR, and TCRdb kept only the in-frame ones, dropping some. The table includes fewer than 60,000 clones, over 75% detected once. CDR3 length: 15 residues. V lost 2 bases, J lost 7 bases, and 14 bases lay in between. Germline values: CDR1 KGHSH, CDR2 LQKENI. The receptor was isolated from a woman in her sixties or seventies with lung cancer. The sample comprised PBMCs. The rearrangement links TRBV18 to TRBJ1-4; D might be TRBD1 (5 bases). CDR3 sequence reads: CASSPAGVKGEKLFF. In DNA form, the CDR3 reads TGTGCCAGCTCACCAGCGGGGGTGAAGGGTGAAAAACTGTTTTTT.